This entry is about one T cell receptor (beta chain). Its antigen is still unknown. The data derive from a study of a mutant IDH1 vaccine in newly diagnosed glioma. Study context: Following radiotherapy alone, or alongside temozolomide cycles, vaccination was started after an interval of 4-6 weeks. There were 62.5% males and around 40% females among treated patients, whose mean age was about 40 years. Whole-study findings and limits: Top peripheral T cell clonotype shifts appeared unrelated to pseudoprogression.

Time point meaning: week 35, safety follow-up. With topical imiquimod, each dose of the vaccine consisted of 300 ug of mutant IDH1 20-mer peptide. The length of the CDR3 is 15 residues. The V and J ends lost 5 bases and 5 bases, in that order; junction bases with no gene match: 10. The germline CDR1 and CDR2 sequences are SGHAT and FQDESV (reference sequence). This table comes from immunoSEQ multiplex PCR, and its TCRdb copy is limited to in-frame clones, with some not included. The table includes 43,000 or so clones, 85% to 95% detected once. V gene TRBV11-1 combines with J gene TRBJ2-5; 8 positions agree with TRBD1. This TCR was recovered from a man aged 45-60 years with glioma. Source: PBMCs, taken from a glioma patient whose treatment included an IDH1 peptide vaccine. CDR3 residues: CASSDRTGRVETQYF. The CDR3 region has the DNA TGTGCCAGCAGCGATAGGACAGGGAGAGTGGAGACCCAGTACTTC.